This T cell receptor beta chain appears in the sequencing data of a study of beta chain features in type 1 diabetes. Study summary: Similarity in age, gender and cell yields was seen between patients and healthy donors.

Of the isolated RNA, all was reverse transcribed, and so the sequenced material was expressed TCRB transcripts. TCRdb's table, derived via immunoSEQ multiplex PCR, lists solely in-frame clones and lacks some. The sample includes around 290,000 clones, under 8.5% of them seen just once. Study-wide findings and caveats: Any HLA effect on TCRB rearrangement was left unresolved by small sub-analyses.

As concerns this clone: What it binds is not known. Other DNA sequences from this sample encode an identical CDR3 as well.

The TCR comes from a woman between 18 and 30 years old in good health. Sequenced: central memory CD4+ T cells from blood.

The CDR3 protein is CASSLGQNTEAFF. The DNA for the CDR3 is TGTGCCAGCAGCTTGGGCCAGAACACTGAAGCTTTCTTT. This chain connects TRBV7-9 to TRBJ1-1, with D uncertain. Trimming removed 3 bases at V and 1 base at J, with 6 bases between. Germline V gives CDR1 SEHNR, CDR2 FQNEAQ (reference sequence). This CDR3 has 13 residues.